This T cell receptor (beta chain) was documented in a study of blood T cell repertoires in COVID-19. Whole-study context: The samples span acute and convalescent COVID-19 from the United States, Italy and Spain. The analysed material was cDNA or gDNA that came from T cells, B-cell-depleted T cells, or PBMCs.

The V end lost 2 bases, the J end lost 4 bases, and 9 bases lay between the germline ends. Germline assignment: CDR1 LGHNA and CDR2 YNFKEQ. The CDR3 is 14 amino acids. Only in-frame clones appear in the TCRdb table, and some are missing; sequencing was by immunoSEQ multiplex PCR. Of fewer than 100,000 clones in the sample, roughly four fifths were seen once. The rearrangement joins TRBV4-2 to TRBJ1-5; unclear D gene. This receptor was identified in a human donor in a cohort sampled during active COVID-19. Source material: peripheral blood. This chain's CDR3 is CASSQPGVNQPQHF. The CDR3 region has the DNA TGTGCCAGCAGCCAACCCGGAGTTAATCAGCCCCAGCATTTT.